What follows is one TCR beta chain and its context. This clonotype was seen at least ten times. Its cognate antigen has yet to be identified. Per-base qualities were not stored, and no clone one base away is much larger. These data originate in a study of blood T cells in healthy people across ages (dated by TCRdb to 2015 to 2017). In the study overall: Template switching captured roughly one uniquely barcoded TCR beta cDNA molecule per two T cells in model experiments. Donors of different ages were randomly distributed across sequencing lanes to avoid experimental bias. For two donors (one aged 18 to 30 and one aged 80 or older), the study analyzed two additional independent replicas of 1 million unique cDNA reads from the same blood draw. Donors were grouped into four age groups: young (average approximately 15 years), middle-aged (roughly 38), aged (over 55) and long-lived (approximately 75). Age-related changes in TCR beta repertoire diversity were measured in the study by deep sequencing normalized with unique cDNA molecular identifiers. Study-wide findings and limitations: Donor CMV infection status was unknown, potentially confounding age-related changes in expanded clonotypes. Because profiling used bulk unsorted PBMCs, naive and antigen-experienced compartments could not be compared conclusively. Estimates of total diversity from one million sequenced T cells were regarded as lower bounds and underestimates. Observed TCR beta diversity per million T cells fell roughly linearly with age, and a significant reduction was already apparent by age around 44. Observed TCR beta diversity correlated strongly with the percentage of naive T cells measured by flow cytometry. Compared with the aged group, more naive CD4+ T cells, fewer expanded clones and increased TCR diversity were shown by the long-lived group, suggesting age selection.

Library preparation employed 5' RACE. Instrument on record: Illumina HiSeq 2500. The second PCR ran for roughly 6 to 11 cycles and used a J-beta primer mix along with a sample-barcoded 5' primer. Each TCR beta cDNA molecule received a unique molecular identifier from a template-switch 5' adaptor carrying 12 random nucleotides. Each sample yielded at least 3 million CDR3-containing paired-end reads. All of the RNA was converted into first-strand cDNA using the Mint cDNA synthesis kit, with a TRBC-specific oligonucleotide serving as the primer. Following uracil-DNA glycosylase treatment, a first 18-cycle PCR with universal primers M1SS and BC2_uni_R was performed on all cDNA. Under the source paper's analysis protocol: Normalization of each sample was performed by random selection of 1 million high-quality reads, each carrying a distinct molecular identifier. Instead of being binned into consensus sequences, reads with shared molecular identifiers were discarded. MiTCR, with a Q25 quality threshold and the strictest error-elimination algorithm, was used for CDR3 identification, clonotype clustering and error correction. A nonparametric unseen species model using Euler transformation provided a lower-bound estimate of total TCR beta diversity. The public reads were quality trimmed at Q25 with fastp and then assembled into clones with MiXCR by TCRdb, keeping productive beta chains. Rows matching on CDR3 protein sequence are summarized as one entry with the most common DNA and genes. What appears here as the V and J calls and clone size reflects TCRdb's work, not the paper's. The sample includes some 550,000 distinct CDR3 sequences, with 45% to 55% observed a single time. The top ten clonotypes cover 20% to 25% of the sample.

From V the trimming removes 6 bases and from J it removes 2 bases, while the gene matches leave 3 bases of the junction unaccounted for. In the germline V gene, CDR1 corresponds to SQVTM and CDR2 to ANQGSEA. From the cysteine up to the phenylalanine, the CDR3 has a length of 12 residues. The CDR3 DNA has 36 bases and is translated from base 1. Systemically healthy Caucasian individuals from Russia, 39 in total and aged about 6 to 100 years, were included as donors. Each donor gave 8 to 10 milliliters of peripheral blood, collected into EDTA-treated Vacutainer tubes. Ficoll-Paque density-gradient centrifugation was used to isolate PBMCs, with at least 7 million obtained per sample. Total RNA was extracted from PBMCs with Trizol reagent, with at least 5 micrograms obtained per sample. Naive CD45RAhigh/CD27high T cell percentages were measured by flow cytometry on a PBMC aliquot from every donor.

The TCR comes from a man aged 80 or over in good health. The sequence links TRBV29-1 to TRBJ1-2; TRBD1 matches 7 bases in the middle. Sequenced: blood. The CDR3 has the sequence CSVGTANYGYTF. The nucleotides read TGCAGCGTCGGGACAGCAAACTATGGCTACACCTTC.